These 6 T cell receptor beta chains were all obtained from the same sample, sequenced in a study of T cells in Graves' hyperthyroidism and ophthalmopathy. Amplified regions were TCR beta CDR3 sequences from RNA transcripts. Carried out on the TCR CDR3, a first-round RT-PCR used the HTBI primer set. One entry per CDR3 protein, called by TCRdb with MiXCR from the multiplex PCR reads. The data contain about 500,000 distinct CDR3 sequences, about 16% of them seen just once; the ten biggest clones take up approximately 32%. Sequenced input: blood. These receptors were collected from a woman aged 25 to 39 with Graves' ophthalmopathy.

Remarks on this clonotype: This clone may be a read error of a much larger clone one base away. The rearrangement uses TRBV2 and TRBJ1-1; D unclear. Germline CDR1 is SNHLY and CDR2 is FYNNEI. V lost 6 bases and J lost 6, with 8 bases in between. This CDR3 is built from 11 residues. CDR3 sequence: CASSLVSEAFF. DNA of the CDR3: TGTGCCAGCAGCTTAGTGTCTGAAGCTTTCTTT.

This clonotype was counted ten times or more. The chain combines TRBV7-8 with TRBJ2-2, with no clear D. The CDR3 contains 15 residues. CDR1 is SGHVS, CDR2 FQNEAQ, per germline. The ends were cut back, 8 bases at V and 2 bases at J, with 15 bases in the middle. The DNA of the CDR3 is TGTGCCAGCGGTCCTCGGTATTCCAACACCGGGGAGCTGTTTTTT. Translated, it gives CASGPRYSNTGELFF. Full variable domain (rest looked up from reference TRBV7-8 and TRBJ2-2): GAGVSQSPRYKVAKRGQDVALRCDPISGHVSLFWYQQALGQGPEFLTYFQNEAQLDKSGLPSDRFFAERPEGSVSTLKIQRTQQEDSAVYLCASGPRYSNTGELFFGEGSRLTVL.

This clonotype was counted ten times or more. The chain is built from TRBV29-1 and TRBJ1-1; D may be TRBD1 (6 bases). This CDR3 comprises 12 residues. The ends were cut back, 8 bases at V and 4 bases at J, with 14 bases in the middle. Germline V gene sequence: CDR1 SQVTM, CDR2 ANQGSEA. CDR3 DNA sequence: TGCAGCTCCACAGGGAGTGGCACTGAAGCTTTCTTT. Translated, it gives CSSTGSGTEAFF.

V and J are TRBV5-1 and TRBJ1-1, with D unclear. The CDR3 contains 15 residues. The germline V gene encodes CDR1 SGHRS and CDR2 YFSETQ. Trimming removed 5 bases at V and 1 base at J, with 15 bases between. The CDR3 sequence is CASRPKGLTNTEAFF. In nucleotides, the CDR3 is TGCGCCAGCAGACCTAAAGGACTTACGAACACTGAAGCTTTCTTT.

At least ten counts were recorded for this clonotype. The CDR3 coding sequence is TGTGCCAGCAGGGCGGGGTTCGGGAATCAGCCCCAGCATTTT. Amino acids: CASRAGFGNQPQHF. The genes are TRBV2 and TRBJ1-5; D is ambiguous. This CDR3 is built from 14 residues. The V gene's germline CDR1 is SNHLY and CDR2 FYNNEI. V was cut by 6 bases and J by 4 bases, with 13 bases left in between.

Here the CDR3 DNA reads TGTGCCACCAGCAGAGATAGTGGCAGGGTGGGAGAAAAACTGTTTTTT. Its protein is CATSRDSGRVGEKLFF. The chain uses TRBV15 and TRBJ1-4; possible D gene TRBD1, 5 bases. Per germline, CDR1 LNHNV and CDR2 YYDKDF (reference sequence). This CDR3 has 16 residues. V lost 0 bases and J 8 bases, leaving 16 bases between the germline ends.